The source of this T cell receptor beta chain is a study of human T cells and chemical hapten exposure. The CDR3 runs to 15 residues. Trimming removed 4 bases from V and 0 bases from J, with 10 bases in between. Germline assignment: CDR1 KGHSH and CDR2 LQKENI. MiXCR was run by TCRdb on the RACE reads, yielding one entry per CDR3 protein. In the table there are roughly 180,000 distinct CDR3 sequences, around 13% of which are singletons. This clonotype was counted between two and nine times. Time point here: patch test 1, 2 weeks after DPC sensitization. Treatment here: therapeutic diphenylcyclopropenone sensitization with weekly scalp DPC.

The V call is TRBV18, the J call TRBJ1-3; no reliable D call. Sequences were derived from whole blood, sampled in connection with sensitization to the hapten diphenylcyclopropenone (DPC). The clonotype comes from a woman aged 25 to 39 with alopecia areata. Some clones in this sample may be carry-over from other donors' samples. The CDR3 loop reads CASSQTSLSGNTIYF. The DNA of the CDR3 is TGTGCCAGCTCACAGACTTCACTCTCTGGAAACACCATATATTTT. Full variable domain (outside the CDR3, taken from reference TRBV18 and TRBJ1-3): NAGVMQNPRHLVRRRGQEARLRCSPMKGHSHVYWYRQLPEEGLKFMVYLQKENIIDESGMPKERFSAEFPKEGPSILRIQQVVRGDSAAYFCASSQTSLSGNTIYFGEGSWLTVV.